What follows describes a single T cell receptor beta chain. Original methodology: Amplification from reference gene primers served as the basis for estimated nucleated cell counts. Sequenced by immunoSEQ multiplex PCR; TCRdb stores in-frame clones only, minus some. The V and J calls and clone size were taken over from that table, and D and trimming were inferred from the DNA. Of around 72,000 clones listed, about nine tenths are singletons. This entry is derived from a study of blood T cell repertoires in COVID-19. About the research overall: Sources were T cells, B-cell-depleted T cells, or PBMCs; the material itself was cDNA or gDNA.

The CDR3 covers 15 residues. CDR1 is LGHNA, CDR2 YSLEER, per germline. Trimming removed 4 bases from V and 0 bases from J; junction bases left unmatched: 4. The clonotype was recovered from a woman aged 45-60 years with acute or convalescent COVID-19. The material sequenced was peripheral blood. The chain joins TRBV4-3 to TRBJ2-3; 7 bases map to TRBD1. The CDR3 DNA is TGCGCCAGCAGCCCCAGGGACAGTAGCACAGATACGCAGTATTTT. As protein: CASSPRDSSTDTQYF.